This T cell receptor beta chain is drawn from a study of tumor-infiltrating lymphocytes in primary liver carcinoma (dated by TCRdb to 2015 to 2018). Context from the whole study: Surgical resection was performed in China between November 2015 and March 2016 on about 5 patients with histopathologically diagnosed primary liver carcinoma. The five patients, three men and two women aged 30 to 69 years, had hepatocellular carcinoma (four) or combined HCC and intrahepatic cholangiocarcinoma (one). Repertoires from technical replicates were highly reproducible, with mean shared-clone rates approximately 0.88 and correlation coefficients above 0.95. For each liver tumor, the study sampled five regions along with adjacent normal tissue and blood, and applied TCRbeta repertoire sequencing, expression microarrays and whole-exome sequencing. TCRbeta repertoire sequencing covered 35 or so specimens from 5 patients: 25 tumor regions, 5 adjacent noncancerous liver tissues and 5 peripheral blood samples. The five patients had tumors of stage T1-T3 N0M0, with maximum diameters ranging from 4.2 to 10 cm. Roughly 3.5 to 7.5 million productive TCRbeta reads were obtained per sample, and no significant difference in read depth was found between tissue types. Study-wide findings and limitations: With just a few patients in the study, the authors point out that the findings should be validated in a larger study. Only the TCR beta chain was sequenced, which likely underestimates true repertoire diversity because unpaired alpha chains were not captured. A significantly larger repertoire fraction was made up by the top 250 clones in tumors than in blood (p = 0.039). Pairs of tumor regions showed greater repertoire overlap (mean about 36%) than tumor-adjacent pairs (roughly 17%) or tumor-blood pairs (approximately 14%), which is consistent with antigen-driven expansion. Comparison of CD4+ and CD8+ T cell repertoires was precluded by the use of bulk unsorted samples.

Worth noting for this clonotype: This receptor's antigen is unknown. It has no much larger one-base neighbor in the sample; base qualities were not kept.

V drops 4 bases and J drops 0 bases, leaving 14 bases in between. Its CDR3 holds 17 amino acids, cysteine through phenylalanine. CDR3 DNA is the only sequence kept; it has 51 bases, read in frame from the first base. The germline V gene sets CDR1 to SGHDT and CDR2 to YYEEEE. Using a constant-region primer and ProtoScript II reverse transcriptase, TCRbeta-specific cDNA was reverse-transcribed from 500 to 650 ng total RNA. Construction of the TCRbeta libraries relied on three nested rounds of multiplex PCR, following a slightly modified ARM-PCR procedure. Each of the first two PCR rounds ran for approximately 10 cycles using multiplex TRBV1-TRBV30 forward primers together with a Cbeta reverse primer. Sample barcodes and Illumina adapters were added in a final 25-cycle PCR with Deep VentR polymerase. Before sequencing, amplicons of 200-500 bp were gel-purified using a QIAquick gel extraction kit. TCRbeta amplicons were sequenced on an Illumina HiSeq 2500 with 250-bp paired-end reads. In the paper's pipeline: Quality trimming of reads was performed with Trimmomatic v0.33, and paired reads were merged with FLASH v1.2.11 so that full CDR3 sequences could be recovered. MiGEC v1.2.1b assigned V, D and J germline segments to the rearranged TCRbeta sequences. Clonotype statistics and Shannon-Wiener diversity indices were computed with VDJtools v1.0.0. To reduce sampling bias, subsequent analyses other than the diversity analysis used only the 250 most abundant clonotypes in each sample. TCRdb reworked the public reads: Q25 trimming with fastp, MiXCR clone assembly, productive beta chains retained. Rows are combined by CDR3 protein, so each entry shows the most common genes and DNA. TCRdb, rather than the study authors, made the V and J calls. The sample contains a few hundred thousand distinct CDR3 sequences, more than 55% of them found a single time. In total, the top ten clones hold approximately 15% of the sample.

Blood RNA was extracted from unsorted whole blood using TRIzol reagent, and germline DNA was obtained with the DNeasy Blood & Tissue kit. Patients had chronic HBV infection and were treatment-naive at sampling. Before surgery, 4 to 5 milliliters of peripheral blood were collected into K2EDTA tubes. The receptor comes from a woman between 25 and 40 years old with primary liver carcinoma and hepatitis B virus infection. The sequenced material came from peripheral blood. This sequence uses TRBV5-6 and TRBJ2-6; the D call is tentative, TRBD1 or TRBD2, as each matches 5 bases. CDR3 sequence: CASSPIGTHSGANVLTF. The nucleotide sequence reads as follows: TGTGCCAGCAGCCCGATCGGGACCCACTCTGGGGCCAACGTCCTGACTTTC.